The sequence of this TCR beta chain was determined in a study of tissue T cells after allogeneic stem cell transplantation. This research-autopsy study prospectively enrolled adult allogeneic hematopoietic cell transplant recipients with steroid-refractory graft-versus-host disease. The germline V gene has CDR1 MNHNS and CDR2 SASEGT. Trimming took off 5 bases at V and 13 bases at J, with 15 bases between the two ends. The CDR3 is 12 amino acids. Of note for this clone: Its specificity is unknown.

CDR3 sequences, V/J genes, frequencies and template counts came from survey-depth TCRbeta sequencing. Libraries were prepared by immunoSEQ multiplex PCR; TCRdb keeps only in-frame clonotypes and omits some of them. The data show 800 or so clones, 45% seen once. The study, taken as a whole, reports: Tissue-detected TCR repertoire was only partly captured by blood and spleen T cells.

The chain links TRBV6-1 to TRBJ2-1; D is undetermined. The sequence came from a female patient between 40 and 69 years old with steroid-refractory graft-versus-host disease after an allogeneic stem cell transplant. These T cells may partly come from the graft donor. Sequencing used jejunal tissue, obtained at autopsy. The CDR3 sequence: CASSYTDRIQFF. DNA for the CDR3: TGTGCCAGCAGTTATACCGACCGTATACAGTTCTTC.